These 3 T cell receptor beta chains share one sample of origin, sequenced in a study of blood T cell repertoires in COVID-19. Profiling relied on immunoSEQ multiplex PCR, and the TCRdb table lists in-frame clones only, not all of them. The table lists more than 90,000 clones, 87% of them singletons, with roughly 8% in the top ten. Input material: peripheral blood. These receptors were taken from a human donor in a cohort sampled during active COVID-19.

This chain uses TRBV11-2 with TRBJ2-7; maybe TRBD1 (5 bases). Trimming removed 7 bases at V and 2 bases at J, with 18 bases between. CDR3 length equals 15 residues. Germline loops: CDR1 SGHAT, CDR2 FQNNGV. The CDR3 DNA is TGTGCCAGCACCCTCAGGGCAGGTGAGACCTACGAGCAGTACTTC. This codes for CASTLRAGETYEQYF. Looking up the rest from reference TRBV11-2 and TRBJ2-7 gives the full variable domain: EAGVAQSPRYKIIEKRQSVAFWCNPISGHATLYWYQQILGQGPKLLIQFQNNGVVDDSQLPKDRFSAERLKGVDSTLKIQPAKLEDSAVYLCASTLRAGETYEQYFGPGTRLTVT.

A single count supports this clone. This rearrangement joins TRBV7-2 to TRBJ2-2; 10 nucleotides agree with TRBD1. CDR3 length: 19 amino acids. Germline CDR1 is SGHTA and CDR2 is FQGNSA. V was pared by 5 bases and J by 1 base, with 13 bases of the junction left unmatched. CDR3 nucleotides: TGTGCCAGCAGCCCATTCCCGGGACAGGGGAGTCTGAACACCGGGGAGCTGTTTTTT. Translation: CASSPFPGQGSLNTGELFF.

The genes are TRBV5-1 and TRBJ2-1; 11 bases line up with TRBD1. CDR3 length: 16 residues. The trim removed 4 bases at V and 8 bases at J, leaving 11 bases unmatched. Germline CDR1 and CDR2: SGHRS and YFSETQ. The CDR3 sequence is CASSDGRTGGFDEQFF. The CDR3 coding sequence is TGCGCCAGCAGCGACGGTCGGACAGGGGGCTTCGATGAGCAGTTCTTC.